Detailed here is one T cell receptor beta chain. CDR1 and CDR2 from the germline V gene are LGHDT and YNNKEL (reference sequence). The CDR3 has 15 amino acids. Trimming took 3 bases from V and 4 from J, leaving 13 bases between them. This record belongs to a study of blood T cell repertoires in COVID-19. Study-level information: In each case, the material was cDNA or gDNA derived from T cells, B-cell-depleted T cells, or PBMCs.

TCRdb keeps only in-frame clones here, not all; method: immunoSEQ multiplex PCR. The sample records about 360,000 clones, around nine tenths being singletons. Sequenced input: peripheral blood. This receptor was identified in a human donor in a cohort sampled during active COVID-19. The chain uses TRBV3-1 (or the pseudogene TRBV3-2) and TRBJ2-1; tentatively, D is TRBD2 (6 bases). Here the CDR3 reads CASSQPLGGYNEQFF. In DNA, the CDR3 is TGTGCCAGCAGCCAGCCACTTGGAGGGTACAATGAGCAGTTCTTC.